This T cell receptor (beta chain) was identified in a study of T cell responses to AZD1222 COVID-19 vaccine. This clone was recorded only once. V was pared by 5 bases and J by 3 bases, with 13 bases between. Germline assignment: CDR1 SEHNR and CDR2 FQNEAQ (reference sequence). CDR3 length: 14 amino acids. Data came from immunoSEQ multiplex PCR; TCRdb stores just in-frame clones and leaves some out. The sample comprises approximately 190,000 clones, approximately 94% of which are singletons, and 1% rests with the top ten. The gene calls are TRBV7-9 and TRBJ2-5; D is possibly TRBD2 (6 bases). Sequencing used peripheral blood, obtained 28 days after the second AZD1222 dose. The receptor comes from an adult who received the AZD1222 COVID-19 vaccine. CDR3: CASSKPGGEETQYF. CDR3 in DNA: TGTGCCAGCAGCAAGCCCGGAGGGGAAGAGACCCAGTACTTC.